This is a list of T cell receptor beta chains from one sample in a study of PD-1 blockade in classical Hodgkin lymphoma. Generated by immunoSEQ multiplex PCR, the TCRdb table keeps only in-frame clones and is missing some. The sample has more than 95,000 clones, roughly nine tenths seen once. The sequenced sample was peripheral blood mononuclear cells (PBMCs), obtained before the fourth cycle of nivolumab. The receptor set was obtained from a human donor with classical Hodgkin lymphoma. The CDR3 runs from the conserved cysteine through the conserved F or W. The D gene is left open where the match is weak. Not every row has a clone size; where given, it reads once, few, many or a size class.

D gene: TRBD1; V gene: TRBV13; clone size: -; J gene: TRBJ2-3; CDR3 protein: CASSPSPRRGQGFTDTQYF; CDR3 DNA: TGTGCCAGCAGCCCTAGCCCCCGAAGGGGGCAGGGCTTCACAGATACGCAGTATTTT
D gene: -; V gene: TRBV11-2; clone size: -; J gene: TRBJ2-1; CDR3 protein: CASSLDQHEQFF; CDR3 DNA: TGTGCCAGCAGCTTAGATCAACACGAGCAGTTCTTC
D gene: TRBD2; V gene: TRBV6-5; clone size: once; J gene: TRBJ2-7; CDR3 protein: CASSYSSGLARYEQYF; CDR3 DNA: TGTGCCAGCAGTTACTCCTCCGGACTAGCTCGCTACGAGCAGTACTTC
D gene: TRBD2; V gene: TRBV5-4; clone size: -; J gene: TRBJ2-3; CDR3 protein: CASSLEGASGSTDTQYF; CDR3 DNA: TGTGCCAGCAGCTTGGAAGGGGCTAGCGGGAGCACAGATACGCAGTATTTT
D gene: -; V gene: TRBV5-1; clone size: -; J gene: TRBJ2-7; CDR3 protein: CASSLVDPHEQYF; CDR3 DNA: TGCGCCAGCAGCCTGGTTGACCCCCACGAGCAGTACTTC
D gene: TRBD1; V gene: TRBV19; clone size: -; J gene: TRBJ2-2; CDR3 protein: CASSISTGGHGELFF; CDR3 DNA: TGTGCCAGTAGTATTTCTACAGGGGGCCACGGGGAGCTGTTTTTT
D gene: TRBD1; V gene: TRBV29-1; clone size: -; J gene: TRBJ1-5; CDR3 protein: CSVASGDRVGQPQHF; CDR3 DNA: TGCAGCGTTGCATCCGGGGACAGGGTTGGTCAGCCCCAGCATTTT
D gene: -; V gene: TRBV28; clone size: -; J gene: TRBJ1-3; CDR3 protein: CASSFPGRAGDGNTIYF; CDR3 DNA: TGTGCCAGCAGTTTCCCGGGGCGGGCAGGCGATGGAAACACCATATATTTT
D gene: -; V gene: TRBV7-9; clone size: once; J gene: TRBJ2-1; CDR3 protein: CASSFKTGYSYNEQFF; CDR3 DNA: TGTGCCAGCAGTTTCAAAACAGGCTACTCCTACAATGAGCAGTTCTTC
D gene: TRBD1; V gene: TRBV5-1; clone size: -; J gene: TRBJ1-2; CDR3 protein: CASSLRTGANYGYTF; CDR3 DNA: TGCGCCAGCAGCTTGCGGACAGGAGCTAACTATGGCTACACCTTC
D gene: -; V gene: TRBV28; clone size: -; J gene: TRBJ2-6; CDR3 protein: CASSFRSSGANVLTF; CDR3 DNA: TGTGCCAGCAGTTTCAGGAGCTCTGGGGCCAACGTCCTGACTTTC
D gene: -; V gene: TRBV19; clone size: -; J gene: TRBJ2-1; CDR3 protein: CASTLGFGFNEQFF; CDR3 DNA: TGTGCCAGTACATTGGGTTTTGGGTTTAATGAGCAGTTCTTC
D gene: TRBD2; V gene: TRBV29-1; clone size: -; J gene: TRBJ2-1; CDR3 protein: CSVERISGRAFIEQFF; CDR3 DNA: TGCAGCGTTGAAAGGATTAGCGGGAGGGCCTTTATTGAGCAGTTCTTC
D gene: -; V gene: TRBV27; clone size: once; J gene: TRBJ1-2; CDR3 protein: CASSPMPNYGYTF; CDR3 DNA: TGTGCCAGCAGTCCCATGCCTAACTATGGCTACACCTTC
D gene: -; V gene: TRBV7-9; clone size: -; J gene: TRBJ1-1; CDR3 protein: CARGDNTEAFF; CDR3 DNA: TGTGCCCGGGGGGATAACACTGAAGCTTTCTTT
D gene: TRBD1; V gene: TRBV30; clone size: -; J gene: TRBJ2-3; CDR3 protein: CAWSGPGQGSSDTQYF; CDR3 DNA: TGTGCCTGGAGTGGCCCGGGACAGGGGAGTTCAGATACGCAGTATTTT
D gene: TRBD1; V gene: TRBV4-1; clone size: -; J gene: TRBJ2-7; CDR3 protein: CASSQFGTGVYEQYF; CDR3 DNA: TGCGCCAGCAGCCAATTCGGGACAGGGGTCTACGAGCAGTACTTC
D gene: TRBD1; V gene: TRBV9; clone size: -; J gene: TRBJ2-2; CDR3 protein: CASSNRDRDTGELFF; CDR3 DNA: TGTGCCAGCAGCAATCGGGACAGGGACACCGGGGAGCTGTTTTTT
D gene: -; V gene: TRBV18; clone size: -; J gene: TRBJ2-2; CDR3 protein: CASSPLPSTGELFF; CDR3 DNA: TGTGCCAGCTCACCACTGCCCTCCACCGGGGAGCTGTTTTTT
D gene: -; V gene: TRBV6-5; clone size: -; J gene: TRBJ1-1; CDR3 protein: CASRSRAVGGTEAFF; CDR3 DNA: TGTGCCAGCCGCTCGCGGGCCGTGGGGGGCACTGAAGCTTTCTTT
D gene: -; V gene: TRBV6-6; clone size: -; J gene: TRBJ2-7; CDR3 protein: CASRHSGDRRFEQYF; CDR3 DNA: TGTGCCAGCAGGCACTCCGGGGACCGTCGTTTCGAGCAGTACTTC
D gene: -; V gene: TRBV10-3; clone size: few; J gene: TRBJ1-2; CDR3 protein: CAISQGFPDGYTF; CDR3 DNA: TGTGCCATCAGTCAGGGGTTTCCTGATGGCTACACCTTC
D gene: TRBD1; V gene: TRBV19; clone size: -; J gene: TRBJ1-5; CDR3 protein: CASSIMGRGSQPQHF; CDR3 DNA: TGTGCCAGTAGTATTATGGGCAGGGGGAGCCAGCCCCAGCATTTT
D gene: -; V gene: TRBV19; clone size: -; J gene: TRBJ1-3; CDR3 protein: CASSLSGNSGNTIYF; CDR3 DNA: TGTGCCAGTAGTCTAAGCGGTAACTCTGGAAACACCATATATTTT
D gene: TRBD2; V gene: TRBV28; clone size: -; J gene: TRBJ2-7; CDR3 protein: CASSLSGLDLHEQYF; CDR3 DNA: TGTGCCAGCAGTTTATCGGGACTAGACCTCCACGAGCAGTACTTC
D gene: TRBD2; V gene: TRBV4-1; clone size: -; J gene: TRBJ2-7; CDR3 protein: CASSQDSAGPYEQYF; CDR3 DNA: TGCGCCAGCAGCCAAGATTCAGCGGGGCCCTACGAGCAGTACTTC
D gene: -; V gene: TRBV7-2; clone size: -; J gene: TRBJ2-3; CDR3 protein: CASSLGRAGSYTDTQYF; CDR3 DNA: TGTGCCAGCAGCTTAGGGCGGGCGGGTTCTTACACAGATACGCAGTATTTT
D gene: -; V gene: TRBV27; clone size: -; J gene: TRBJ2-2; CDR3 protein: CASSLGLGELFF; CDR3 DNA: TGTGCCAGCAGTTTGGGGCTCGGGGAGCTGTTTTTT
D gene: -; V gene: TRBV2; clone size: -; J gene: TRBJ2-1; CDR3 protein: CASSDSVWSDYNEQFF; CDR3 DNA: TGTGCCAGCAGCGATAGCGTTTGGAGTGATTACAATGAGCAGTTCTTC
D gene: TRBD2; V gene: TRBV5-5; clone size: once; J gene: TRBJ2-2; CDR3 protein: CASSRTSGSRSGELFF; CDR3 DNA: TGTGCCAGCAGCCGGACTAGCGGGAGTAGGTCCGGGGAGCTGTTTTTT
D gene: TRBD2; V gene: TRBV6-6; clone size: -; J gene: TRBJ2-7; CDR3 protein: CASSYSTSGRKEQYF; CDR3 DNA: TGTGCCAGCAGTTACTCGACTAGCGGGAGAAAAGAGCAGTACTTC
D gene: TRBD1; V gene: TRBV11-2; clone size: -; J gene: TRBJ2-2; CDR3 protein: CASSYRQGLGTGELFF; CDR3 DNA: TGTGCCAGCAGCTACCGACAGGGGCTGGGTACCGGGGAGCTGTTTTTT
D gene: TRBD1; V gene: TRBV11-2; clone size: once; J gene: TRBJ2-5; CDR3 protein: CASSTYRGDPQETQYF; CDR3 DNA: TGTGCCAGCAGCACCTACAGGGGGGACCCTCAAGAGACCCAGTACTTC
D gene: -; V gene: TRBV9; clone size: -; J gene: TRBJ2-3; CDR3 protein: CASTYPGTGADITDTQYF; CDR3 DNA: TGTGCCAGCACCTACCCCGGTACGGGGGCCGATATAACAGATACGCAGTATTTT
D gene: TRBD1; V gene: TRBV30; clone size: -; J gene: TRBJ2-7; CDR3 protein: CAWSVAPGQGYEQYF; CDR3 DNA: TGTGCCTGGAGTGTCGCTCCGGGACAGGGCTACGAGCAGTACTTC
D gene: TRBD2; V gene: TRBV4-3; clone size: -; J gene: TRBJ2-1; CDR3 protein: CASSHGLAGSYNEQFF; CDR3 DNA: TGCGCCAGCAGCCATGGACTAGCGGGCTCCTACAATGAGCAGTTCTTC
D gene: TRBD2; V gene: TRBV13; clone size: -; J gene: TRBJ2-7; CDR3 protein: CASSPGLALYEQYF; CDR3 DNA: TGTGCCAGCAGCCCGGGACTAGCCCTCTACGAGCAGTACTTC
D gene: -; V gene: TRBV4-2; clone size: -; J gene: TRBJ2-2; CDR3 protein: CASSMSGRNTGELFF; CDR3 DNA: TGTGCCAGCAGCATGTCGGGGCGTAACACCGGGGAGCTGTTTTTT
D gene: TRBD2; V gene: TRBV11-2; clone size: -; J gene: TRBJ2-1; CDR3 protein: CASSSLAGAVYNEQFF; CDR3 DNA: TGTGCCAGCAGCTCCCTAGCGGGAGCTGTATACAATGAGCAGTTCTTC
D gene: -; V gene: TRBV4-2; clone size: -; J gene: TRBJ2-1; CDR3 protein: CASSQGATSFEQFF; CDR3 DNA: TGTGCCAGCAGCCAAGGCGCAACTAGCTTTGAGCAGTTCTTC
D gene: -; V gene: TRBV4-1; clone size: -; J gene: TRBJ1-1; CDR3 protein: CASSQEAQGWTEAFF; CDR3 DNA: TGCGCCAGCAGCCAAGAGGCCCAGGGATGGACTGAAGCTTTCTTT